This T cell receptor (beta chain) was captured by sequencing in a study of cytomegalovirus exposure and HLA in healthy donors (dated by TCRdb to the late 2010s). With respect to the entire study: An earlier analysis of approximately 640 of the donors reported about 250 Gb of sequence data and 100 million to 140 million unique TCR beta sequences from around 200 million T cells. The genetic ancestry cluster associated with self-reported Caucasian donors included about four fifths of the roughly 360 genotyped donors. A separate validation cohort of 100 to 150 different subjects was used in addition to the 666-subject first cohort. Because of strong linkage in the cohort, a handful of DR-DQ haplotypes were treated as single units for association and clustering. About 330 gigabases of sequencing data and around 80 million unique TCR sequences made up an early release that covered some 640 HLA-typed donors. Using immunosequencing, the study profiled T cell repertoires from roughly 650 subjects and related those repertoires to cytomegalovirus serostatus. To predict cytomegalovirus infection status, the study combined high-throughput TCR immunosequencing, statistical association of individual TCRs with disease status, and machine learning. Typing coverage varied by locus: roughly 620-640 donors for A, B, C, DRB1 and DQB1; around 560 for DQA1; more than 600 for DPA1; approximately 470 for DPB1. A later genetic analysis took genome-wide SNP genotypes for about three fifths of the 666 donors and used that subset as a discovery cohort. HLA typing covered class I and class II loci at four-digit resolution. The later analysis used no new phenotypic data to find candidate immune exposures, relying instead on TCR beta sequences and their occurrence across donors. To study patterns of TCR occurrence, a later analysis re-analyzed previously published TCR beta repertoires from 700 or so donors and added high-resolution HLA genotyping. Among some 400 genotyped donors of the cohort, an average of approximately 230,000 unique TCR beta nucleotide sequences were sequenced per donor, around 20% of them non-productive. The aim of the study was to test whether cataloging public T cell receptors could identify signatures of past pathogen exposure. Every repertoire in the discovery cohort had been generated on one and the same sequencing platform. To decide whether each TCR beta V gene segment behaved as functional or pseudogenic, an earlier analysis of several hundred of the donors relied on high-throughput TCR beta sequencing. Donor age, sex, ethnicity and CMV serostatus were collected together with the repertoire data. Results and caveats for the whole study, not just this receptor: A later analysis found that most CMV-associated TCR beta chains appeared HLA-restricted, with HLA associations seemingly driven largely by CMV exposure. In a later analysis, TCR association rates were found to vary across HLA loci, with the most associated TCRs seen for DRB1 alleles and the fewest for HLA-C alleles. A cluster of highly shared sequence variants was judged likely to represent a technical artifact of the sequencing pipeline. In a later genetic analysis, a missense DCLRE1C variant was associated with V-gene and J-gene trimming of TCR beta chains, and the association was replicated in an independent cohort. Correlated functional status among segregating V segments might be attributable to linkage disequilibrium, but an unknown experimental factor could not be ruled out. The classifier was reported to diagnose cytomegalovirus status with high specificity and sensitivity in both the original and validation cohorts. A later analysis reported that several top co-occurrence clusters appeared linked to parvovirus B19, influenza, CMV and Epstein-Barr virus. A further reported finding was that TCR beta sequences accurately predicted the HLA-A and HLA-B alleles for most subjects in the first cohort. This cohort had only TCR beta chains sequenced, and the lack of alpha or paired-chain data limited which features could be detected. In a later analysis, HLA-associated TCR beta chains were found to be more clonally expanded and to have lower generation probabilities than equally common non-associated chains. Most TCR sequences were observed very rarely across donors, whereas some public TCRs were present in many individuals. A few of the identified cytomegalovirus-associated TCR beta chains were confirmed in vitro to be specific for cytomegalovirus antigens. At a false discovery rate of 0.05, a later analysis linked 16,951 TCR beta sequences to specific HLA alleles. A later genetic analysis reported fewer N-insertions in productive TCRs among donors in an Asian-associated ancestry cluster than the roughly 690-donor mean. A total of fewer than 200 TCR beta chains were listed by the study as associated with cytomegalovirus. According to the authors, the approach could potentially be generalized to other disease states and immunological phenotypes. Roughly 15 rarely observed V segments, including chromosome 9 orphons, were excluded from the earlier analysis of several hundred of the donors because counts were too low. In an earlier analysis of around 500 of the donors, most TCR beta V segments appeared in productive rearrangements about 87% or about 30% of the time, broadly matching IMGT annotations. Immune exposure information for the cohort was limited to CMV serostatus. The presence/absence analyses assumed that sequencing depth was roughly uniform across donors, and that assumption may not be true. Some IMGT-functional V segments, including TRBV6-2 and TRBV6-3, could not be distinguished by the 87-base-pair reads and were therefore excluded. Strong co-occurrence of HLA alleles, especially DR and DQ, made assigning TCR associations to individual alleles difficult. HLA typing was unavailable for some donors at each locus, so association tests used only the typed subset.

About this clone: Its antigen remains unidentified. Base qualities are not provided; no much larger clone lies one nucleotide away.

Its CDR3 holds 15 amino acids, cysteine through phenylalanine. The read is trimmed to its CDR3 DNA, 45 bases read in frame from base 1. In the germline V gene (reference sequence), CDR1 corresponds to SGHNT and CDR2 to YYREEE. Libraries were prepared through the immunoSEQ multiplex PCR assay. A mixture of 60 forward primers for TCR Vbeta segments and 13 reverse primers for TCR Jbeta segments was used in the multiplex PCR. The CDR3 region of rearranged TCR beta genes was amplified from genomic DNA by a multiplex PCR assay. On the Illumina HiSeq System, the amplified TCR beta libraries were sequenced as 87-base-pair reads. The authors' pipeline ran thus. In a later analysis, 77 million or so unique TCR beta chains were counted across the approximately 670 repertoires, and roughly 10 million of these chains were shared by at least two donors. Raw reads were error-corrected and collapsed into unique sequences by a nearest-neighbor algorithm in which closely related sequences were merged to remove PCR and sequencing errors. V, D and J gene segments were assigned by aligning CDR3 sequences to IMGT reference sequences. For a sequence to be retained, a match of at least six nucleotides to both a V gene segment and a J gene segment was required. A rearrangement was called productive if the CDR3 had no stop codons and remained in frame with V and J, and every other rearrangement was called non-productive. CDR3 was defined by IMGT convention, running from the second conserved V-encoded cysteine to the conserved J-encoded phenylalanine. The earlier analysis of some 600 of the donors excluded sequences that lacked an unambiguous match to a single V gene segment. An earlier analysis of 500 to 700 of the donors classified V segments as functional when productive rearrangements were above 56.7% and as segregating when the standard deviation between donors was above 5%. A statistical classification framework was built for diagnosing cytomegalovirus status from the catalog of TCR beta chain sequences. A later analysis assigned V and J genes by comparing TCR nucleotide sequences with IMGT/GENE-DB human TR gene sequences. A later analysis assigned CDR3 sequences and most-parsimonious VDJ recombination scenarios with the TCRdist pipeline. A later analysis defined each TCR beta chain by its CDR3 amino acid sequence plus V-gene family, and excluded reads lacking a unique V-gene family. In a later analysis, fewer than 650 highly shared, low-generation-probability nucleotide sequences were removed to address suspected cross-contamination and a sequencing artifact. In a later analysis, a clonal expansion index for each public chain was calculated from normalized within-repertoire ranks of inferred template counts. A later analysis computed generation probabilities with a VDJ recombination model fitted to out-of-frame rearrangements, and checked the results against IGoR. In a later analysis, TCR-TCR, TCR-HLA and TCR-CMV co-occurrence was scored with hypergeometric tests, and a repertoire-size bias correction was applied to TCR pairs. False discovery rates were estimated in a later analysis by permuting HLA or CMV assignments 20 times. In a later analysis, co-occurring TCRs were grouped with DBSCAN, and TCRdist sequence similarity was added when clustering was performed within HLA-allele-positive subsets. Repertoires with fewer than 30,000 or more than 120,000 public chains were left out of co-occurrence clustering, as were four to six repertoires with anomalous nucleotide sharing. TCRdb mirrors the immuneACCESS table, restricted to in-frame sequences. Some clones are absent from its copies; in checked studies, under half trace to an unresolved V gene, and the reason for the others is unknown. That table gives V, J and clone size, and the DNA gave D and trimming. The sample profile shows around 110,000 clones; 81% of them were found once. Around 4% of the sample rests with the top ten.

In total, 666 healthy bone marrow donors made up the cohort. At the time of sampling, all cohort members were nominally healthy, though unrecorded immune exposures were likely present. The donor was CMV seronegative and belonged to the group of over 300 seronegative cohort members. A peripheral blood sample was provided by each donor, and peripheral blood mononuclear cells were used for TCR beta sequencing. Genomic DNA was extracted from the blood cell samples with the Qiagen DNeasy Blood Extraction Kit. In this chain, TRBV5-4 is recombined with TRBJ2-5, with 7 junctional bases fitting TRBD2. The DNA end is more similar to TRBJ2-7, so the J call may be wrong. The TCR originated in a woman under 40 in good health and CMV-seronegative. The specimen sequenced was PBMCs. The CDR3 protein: CASRASREVSYEQYF. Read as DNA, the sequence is TGTGCCAGCAGAGCATCCCGGGAGGTCTCCTACGAGCAGTACTTC.